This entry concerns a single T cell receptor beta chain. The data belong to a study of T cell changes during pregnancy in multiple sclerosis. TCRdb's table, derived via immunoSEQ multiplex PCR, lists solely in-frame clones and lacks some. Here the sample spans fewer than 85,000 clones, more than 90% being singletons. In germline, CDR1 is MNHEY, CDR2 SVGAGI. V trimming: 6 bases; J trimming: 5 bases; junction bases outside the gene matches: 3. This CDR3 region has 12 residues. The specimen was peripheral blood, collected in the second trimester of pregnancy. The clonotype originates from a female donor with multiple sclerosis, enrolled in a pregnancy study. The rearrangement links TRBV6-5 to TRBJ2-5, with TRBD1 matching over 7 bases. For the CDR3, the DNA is TGTGCCAGCAGACAGGGGATGGAGACCCAGTACTTC. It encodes CASRQGMETQYF.